Following are 7 T cell receptor beta chains from one sample sequenced in a study of CD8 T cells in ankylosing spondylitis. TCRdb reprocessed the 5' RACE reads via MiXCR and lists one record per CDR3 protein. Of around 150,000 distinct CDR3 sequences in the sample, under 55% are singletons; the top ten hold roughly 15%. The sequenced material came from synovial fluid, either unsorted or a sorted T cell fraction (not recorded which). All receptors derive from a male donor with ankylosing spondylitis.

This clonotype was picked up a small number of times. This chain joins TRBV27 and TRBJ2-1; TRBD2 matches at 13 bases. After removal of 5 bases from V and 6 bases from J, the junction contained 10 bases not matched to a gene. Germline V gene lookup returns CDR1 MNHEY and CDR2 SMNVEV (reference sequence). This CDR3 contains 17 residues. This CDR3 is CASSHLLGLAGVNEQFF. The CDR3 DNA reads as TGTGCCAGCAGTCACCTCCTAGGACTAGCGGGAGTCAATGAGCAGTTCTTC.

This chain uses TRBV19 with TRBJ1-2; perhaps TRBD1 as D (5 bases). Germline-derived CDR1 and CDR2 are LNHDA and SQIVND (reference sequence). Trimming removed 5 bases from V and 0 bases from J, with 10 bases in between. The CDR3 has 14 residues. The CDR3 DNA is TGTGCCAGTAGTGAACGGGACCCTAACTATGGCTACACCTTC. It yields the protein CASSERDPNYGYTF.

In DNA, the CDR3 is TGTGCCAGCAGTCAGCGGATTGGGGCGCTGGGAGGCTACACCTTC. As protein: CASSQRIGALGGYTF. The gene calls are TRBV28 and TRBJ1-2, with a weak D call TRBD1 (5 bases). V shed 5 bases and J shed 8 bases, with 21 bases lying between them. CDR1 and CDR2 from the germline V gene are MDHEN and SYDVKM. The CDR3 loop spans 15 amino acids.

This chain links TRBV28 with TRBJ2-1; possibly TRBD2 for D (6 bases). The germline V and J ends were trimmed by 7 bases and 1 base, with 20 bases remaining between them. Germline assignment: CDR1 MDHEN and CDR2 SYDVKM. This CDR3 is built from 17 residues. This CDR3 reads CASNGTLSTHSYNEQFF. DNA for the CDR3: TGTGCCAGCAATGGGACTCTTTCGACTCATTCCTACAATGAGCAGTTCTTC.

A few counts support this clonotype. This chain links TRBV3-1 with TRBJ2-1, with TRBD2 matching 10 bases. The ends lost 4 bases at V and 7 bases at J; junction bases unmatched: 7. Looked up from germline, CDR1 is LGHDT and CDR2 is YNNKEL (reference sequence). CDR3 size: 15 residues. In nucleotides, the CDR3 is TGTGCCAGCAGCCCCGGACTAGCGGAGGGGAATGAGCAGTTCTTC. It encodes CASSPGLAEGNEQFF.

This clonotype occurred a few times. This chain uses TRBV6-5 with TRBJ1-1; D perhaps matches TRBD1 (5 bases). The CDR3 covers 14 residues. V lost 2 bases to trimming and J lost 4 bases, with 11 bases between them. Per germline, CDR1 MNHEY and CDR2 SVGAGI. The CDR3 nucleotides read TGTGCCAGCAGTTACGCCGGGGGGAGCACTGAAGCTTTCTTT. Encoded protein: CASSYAGGSTEAFF.

This clonotype turned up a few times. V and J are TRBV4-3 and TRBJ1-1; maybe TRBD1 (6 bases). Germline V CDR1 and CDR2: LGHNA, YSLEER. This CDR3 comprises 14 residues. V was pared by 3 bases and J by 0 bases, with 8 bases between. CDR3 region: CASSQDSMNTEAFF. The DNA for the CDR3 is TGCGCCAGCAGCCAGGACAGCATGAACACTGAAGCTTTCTTT.